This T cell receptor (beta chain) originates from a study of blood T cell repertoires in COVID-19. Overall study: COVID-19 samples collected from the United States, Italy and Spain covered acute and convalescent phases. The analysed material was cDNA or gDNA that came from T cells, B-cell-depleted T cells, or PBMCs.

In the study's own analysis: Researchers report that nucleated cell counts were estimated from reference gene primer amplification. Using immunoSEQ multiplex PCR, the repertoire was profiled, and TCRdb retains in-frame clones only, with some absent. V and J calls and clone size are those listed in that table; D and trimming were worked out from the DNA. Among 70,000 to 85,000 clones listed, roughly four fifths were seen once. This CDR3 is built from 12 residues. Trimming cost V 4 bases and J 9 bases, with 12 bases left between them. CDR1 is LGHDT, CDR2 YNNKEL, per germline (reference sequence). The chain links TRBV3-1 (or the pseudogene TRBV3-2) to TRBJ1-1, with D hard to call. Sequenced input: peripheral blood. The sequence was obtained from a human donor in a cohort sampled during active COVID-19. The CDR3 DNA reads TGTGCCAGCAGCCTCCTGCGGAGACAAGCTTTCTTT. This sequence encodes CASSLLRRQAFF.